The 7 T cell receptor beta chains listed next were all sequenced from one sample in a study of radiation and T cells in renal cell carcinoma. The time point was: blood 2 weeks post-SBRT. Treatment: 15 Gy SBRT to primary tumor, nephrectomy 4 weeks later. TCRdb keeps only in-frame clones here, not all; method: immunoSEQ multiplex PCR. The data contain roughly 80,000 clones, 65% to 90% of them singletons. The source was blood, collected from a patient whose treatment included radiotherapy and nephrectomy. Receptor source: a woman aged 50 to 60 with renal cell carcinoma.

This clone was observed a handful of times. The chain links TRBV19 to TRBJ2-5; tentative D call: TRBD1 (8 bases). Germline V gives CDR1 LNHDA, CDR2 SQIVND (reference sequence). Trimming took 5 bases from V and 4 from J, leaving 17 bases between them. This CDR3 contains 15 residues. The DNA for the CDR3 is TGTGCCAGTAGTGCCTCCACAGGGGGGGGAGAGACCCAGTACTTC. This encodes CASSASTGGGETQYF.

CDR3 region: CASRDSRDGLTGELFF. For the CDR3, the DNA is TGCGCCAGCAGAGACTCGCGGGATGGGTTGACCGGGGAGCTGTTTTTT. V and J are TRBV5-1 and TRBJ2-2, with D possibly matching TRBD2 (6 bases). The CDR3 length is 16 residues. CDR1 and CDR2 (germline): SGHRS, YFSETQ. Trimming cost V 5 bases and J 5 bases, with 19 bases left between them.

J is TRBJ1-1 and V is TRBV7-2; D might be TRBD1 (5 bases). CDR1 is SGHTA and CDR2 is FQGNSA in the germline V gene. CDR3 size: 14 residues. V was cut by 0 bases and J by 1 base, with 6 bases left in between. CDR3: CASSLADTNTEAFF. The CDR3 DNA is TGTGCCAGCAGCTTAGCGGACACGAACACTGAAGCTTTCTTT.

The chain joins TRBV28 to TRBJ1-2; D remains ambiguous. Germline lookup yields CDR1 MDHEN and CDR2 SYDVKM. The CDR3 is 13 residues long. The V end lost 3 bases, the J end lost 3 bases, and 8 bases lay between the germline ends. CDR3 DNA sequence: TGTGCCAGCAGTTTCGCTGGGGACTATGGCTACACCTTC. The encoded protein is CASSFAGDYGYTF.

The rearrangement uses TRBV5-1 and TRBJ1-2, with TRBD1 identical over 12 bases. J was trimmed by 8 bases and V by 0 bases; bases with no gene match: 8. This CDR3 comprises 16 residues. Germline V gene data show CDR1 as SGHRS and CDR2 as YFSETQ. CDR3 nucleotide sequence: TGCGCCAGCAGCTTGGCCACGGGACAGGGGGCGAGAGGCTACACCTTC. It encodes CASSLATGQGARGYTF.

The V and J genes are TRBV5-1 and TRBJ2-7; no clear D gene. Germline values: CDR1 SGHRS, CDR2 YFSETQ. CDR3 length equals 14 residues. Between the trimmed V and J ends, which lost 6 bases and 6 bases, there was a span of 19 bases. CDR3 in amino acids: CASTTASGSGEQYF. For the CDR3, the DNA is TGCGCCAGCACCACCGCATCTGGGTCGGGCGAGCAGTACTTC.

V is TRBV5-4 and J is TRBJ2-3; TRBD2 agrees at 10 bases. Germline V CDR1 and CDR2: SGHNT, YYREEE (reference sequence). V shed 4 bases and J 1 base; nucleotides not matched to a gene: 9. This CDR3 has 17 residues. This CDR3 reads CASSPPGTSARTDTQYF. Written as DNA, the CDR3 is TGTGCCAGCAGCCCCCCCGGGACTAGCGCCCGCACAGATACGCAGTATTTT.